This TCR beta chain appears in the sequencing data of a study of CD4 and CD8 cells across lung adenocarcinoma regions. The CDR3 is made up of 16 amino acids. Trimming cost V 6 bases and J 7 bases; bases outside gene matches: 8. Germline CDR1 MNHNS, CDR2 SASEGT. Samples came from patients with localized non-small cell lung adenocarcinoma. TCRdb ran MiXCR on the PCR reads and lists one entry per CDR3 protein. The sample holds fewer than 4,000 distinct CDR3 sequences; around two thirds are singletons and the top ten take about a sixth. This TCR came from a male donor with lung adenocarcinoma. The CD4 and CD8 labels of this study may be unreliable. The genes are TRBV6-1 and TRBJ2-1; 14 bases agree with TRBD2. Sample: CD4+ T cells from the margin of a lung tumor. The CDR3, as DNA: TGTGCCAGCAGCAGACTAGCGGGGGGGCTAGAAAATGAGCAGTTCTTC. Its protein product is CASSRLAGGLENEQFF.